Sequencing of this T cell receptor beta chain was carried out in a study of blood T cell repertoires in COVID-19. Study details: Donors in the United States, Italy and Spain gave samples during acute or convalescent COVID-19.

The authors' processing: Estimation of nucleated cell counts relied on the amplification of reference gene primers. Sequenced by immunoSEQ multiplex PCR; TCRdb stores in-frame clones only, minus some. Clone size and the V and J calls come from that table; the DNA yielded D and trimming. Among about 430,000 clones listed, 85% to 90% were seen once. Participants came from fewer than 25 US areas, aged about 18 to 95 years. This receptor was taken from a woman in her 30s with acute COVID-19. The sequencing sample was made of PBMCs or T cells enriched from blood (not recorded which).

CDR3 sequence reads: CASSPDSLRRDTQYF. The CDR3 DNA reads as TGTGCCAGCTCACCGGACTCCCTCCGGAGAGATACGCAGTATTTT. The gene calls are TRBV18 and TRBJ2-3; TRBD2 is a possible D gene (5 bases). Per germline, CDR1 KGHSH and CDR2 LQKENI. CDR3 length: 15 amino acids. Trimming cost V 3 bases and J 5 bases, with 15 bases left between them.